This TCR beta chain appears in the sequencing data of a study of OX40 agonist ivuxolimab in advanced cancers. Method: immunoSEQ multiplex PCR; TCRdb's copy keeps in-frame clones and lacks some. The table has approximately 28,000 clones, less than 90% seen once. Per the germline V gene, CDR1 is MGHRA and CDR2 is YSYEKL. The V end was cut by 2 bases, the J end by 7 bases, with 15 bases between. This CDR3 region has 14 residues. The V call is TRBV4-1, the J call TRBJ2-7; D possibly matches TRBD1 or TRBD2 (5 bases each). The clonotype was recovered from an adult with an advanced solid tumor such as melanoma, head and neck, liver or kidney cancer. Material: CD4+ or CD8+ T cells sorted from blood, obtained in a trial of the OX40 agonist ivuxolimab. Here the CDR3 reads CASSQPGDPSEQYF. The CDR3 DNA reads TGCGCCAGCAGCCAACCTGGGGACCCGTCGGAGCAGTACTTC.